The 29 T cell receptor beta chains reported below all come from one sample, sequenced in a study of T cell responses to AZD1222 COVID-19 vaccine. Clones were read by immunoSEQ multiplex PCR, and TCRdb kept only the in-frame ones, dropping some. The repertoire has around 100,000 clones, around nine tenths of them found once; the top ten carry under 25%. The sample here was peripheral blood, taken on day 0 of AZD1222 vaccination. These receptors originate from an adult in good health.

The chain joins TRBV7-3 to TRBJ2-1; 8 nucleotides align to TRBD2. The germline CDR1 and CDR2 sequences are SGHTA and FQGTGA. The CDR3 is 15 residues long. Trimming cost V 1 base and J 8 bases; bases outside gene matches: 7. The chain's CDR3 is CASSLMAGGRYEQFF. Written as DNA, the CDR3 is TGTGCCAGCAGCTTAATGGCGGGAGGCCGGTATGAGCAGTTCTTC.

This chain uses TRBV23-1 with TRBJ2-7; maybe TRBD2 (6 bases). TRBV23-1 is given ORF status, its function remaining uncertain. The length of the CDR3 is 17 residues. V lost 1 base, J lost 5 bases, and 21 bases lay in between. The CDR3 spells CASSQWTPPRGRNEQYF. The CDR3 DNA sequence: TGCGCCAGCAGTCAATGGACCCCCCCGCGGGGAAGGAACGAGCAGTACTTC.

The chain couples TRBV4-2 to TRBJ1-4; no definite D call. Germline lookup yields CDR1 LGHNA and CDR2 YNFKEQ. The germline V and J ends were trimmed by 1 base and 6 bases, with 3 bases remaining between them. CDR3 size: 12 residues. For the CDR3, the DNA is TGTGCCAGCAGCCAAGGGGATGAAAAACTGTTTTTT. This sequence encodes CASSQGDEKLFF.

The V call is TRBV28, the J call TRBJ1-1; 10 bases fit TRBD1. The germline V gene has CDR1 MDHEN and CDR2 SYDVKM. J lost 1 base, V lost 8 bases, and 7 bases had no gene match. The CDR3 has 15 residues. The CDR3 is CASSMTGGSNTEAFF. The CDR3 nucleotides are TGTGCCAGCTCTATGACAGGGGGCTCGAACACTGAAGCTTTCTTT.

The rearrangement links TRBV19 to TRBJ1-2, with D hard to call. Germline CDR1 and CDR2: LNHDA and SQIVND (reference sequence). The CDR3 has 15 amino acids. V lost 0 bases and J lost 0, with 8 bases in between. The CDR3 sequence is CASSIDGPANYGYTF. In nucleotides, the CDR3 is TGTGCCAGTAGTATAGATGGGCCAGCTAACTATGGCTACACCTTC. Full variable domain (rest looked up from reference TRBV19 and TRBJ1-2): DGGITQSPKYLFRKEGQNVTLSCEQNLNHDAMYWYRQDPGQGLRLIYYSQIVNDFQKGDIAEGYSVSREKKESFPLTVTSAQKNPTAFYLCASSIDGPANYGYTFGSGTRLTVV.

The rearrangement uses TRBV7-9 and TRBJ1-4; 7 nucleotides agree with TRBD1. CDR1 SEHNR and CDR2 FQNEAQ come from the germline V gene (reference sequence). This CDR3 has 15 amino acids. V lost 6 bases, J lost 4 bases, and 8 bases stayed unmatched. In DNA form, the CDR3 reads TGTGCCAGCAGGCCTACAGGGGCCCATAATGAAAAACTGTTTTTT. It yields the protein CASRPTGAHNEKLFF. Full variable domain (remainder filled in from reference TRBV7-9 and TRBJ1-4): DTGVSQNPRHKITKRGQNVTFRCDPISEHNRLYWYRQTLGQGPEFLTYFQNEAQLEKSRLLSDRFSAERPKGSFSTLEIQRTEQGDSAMYLCASRPTGAHNEKLFFGSGTQLSVL.

The chain employs TRBV9 and TRBJ2-1, with D hard to call. The CDR3 spans 15 residues. With 0 bases removed from V and 8 bases from J, the gap between germline ends came to 15 bases. Per germline, CDR1 SGDLS and CDR2 YYNGEE. The CDR3 is CASSVGATDWDEQFF. CDR3 DNA: TGTGCCAGCAGCGTAGGGGCTACCGACTGGGATGAGCAGTTCTTC. The entire variable domain, with the rest obtained from reference TRBV9 and TRBJ2-1, is as follows: DSGVTQTPKHLITATGQRVTLRCSPRSGDLSVYWYQQSLDQGLQFLIQYYNGEERAKGNILERFSAQQFPDLHSELNLSSLELGDSALYFCASSVGATDWDEQFFGPGTRLTVL.

This chain links TRBV7-9 with TRBJ2-2; the D gene is possibly TRBD2 (5 bases). From germline, CDR1 is SEHNR and CDR2 FQNEAQ (reference sequence). The germline V and J ends were trimmed by 7 bases and 5 bases, with 32 bases remaining between them. The CDR3 has 20 residues. This CDR3 reads CASTSQVLDLGPGGTGELFF. The CDR3 DNA reads TGTGCCAGCACCTCCCAAGTACTAGACCTAGGACCCGGCGGGACCGGGGAGCTGTTTTTT. The whole variable domain, remainder taken from reference TRBV7-9 and TRBJ2-2, is DTGVSQNPRHKITKRGQNVTFRCDPISEHNRLYWYRQTLGQGPEFLTYFQNEAQLEKSRLLSDRFSAERPKGSFSTLEIQRTEQGDSAMYLCASTSQVLDLGPGGTGELFFGEGSRLTVL.

The chain combines TRBV7-2 with TRBJ1-4; D is unresolved. The ends were cut back, 5 bases at V and 8 bases at J, with 18 bases in the middle. The CDR3 contains 15 residues. Germline CDR1 reads SGHTA; CDR2 reads FQGNSA. The CDR3 reads CASSVGLTPMEKLFF. The CDR3 coding sequence is TGTGCCAGCAGCGTAGGGTTGACACCGATGGAAAAACTGTTTTTT.

CDR3 DNA sequence: TGTGCCAGTAGTCCCATCGGGACTAGCGACTCCTACGAGCAGTACTTC. As protein: CASSPIGTSDSYEQYF. This chain uses TRBV19 with TRBJ2-7, with TRBD2 matching over 10 bases. With V trimmed by 5 bases and J by 0 bases, 7 bases remained unmatched. The CDR3 loop spans 16 amino acids. Looked up from germline, CDR1 is LNHDA and CDR2 is SQIVND (reference sequence).

This sequence joins TRBV6-5 and TRBJ1-2; the match to TRBD1 covers 7 bases. The CDR3 spans 15 residues. V was clipped by 3 bases and J by 7 bases; unmatched bases: 11. The germline V gene encodes CDR1 MNHEY and CDR2 SVGAGI. CDR3 DNA sequence: TGTGCCAGCAGTTATAAGGCAGGGGGTTTCCCTGGCTACACCTTC. Translating it yields CASSYKAGGFPGYTF.

The rearrangement links TRBV7-9 to TRBJ1-5; 8 bases fit TRBD1. V lost 5 bases and J lost 2; bases outside the gene matches: 8. Germline V gene sequence: CDR1 SEHNR, CDR2 FQNEAQ (reference sequence). The CDR3 length is 16 residues. The CDR3 region is CASSLQGAVGNQPQHF. CDR3 nucleotides: TGTGCCAGCAGCCTTCAGGGGGCGGTGGGCAATCAGCCCCAGCATTTT.

The chain's CDR3 is CASSMGGQMNTEAFF. Written as DNA, the CDR3 is TGTGCCAGCAGCATGGGGGGGCAAATGAACACTGAAGCTTTCTTT. The chain couples TRBV9 to TRBJ1-1, with D perhaps matching TRBD1 (6 bases). The CDR3 totals 15 residues. With 4 bases removed from V and 0 bases from J, the gap between germline ends came to 13 bases. CDR1 is SGDLS, CDR2 YYNGEE, per germline.

This chain links TRBV11-2 with TRBJ1-2; 9 bases are shared with TRBD1. V trimming: 0 bases; J trimming: 6 bases; junction bases outside the gene matches: 2. CDR1 SGHAT and CDR2 FQNNGV come from the germline V gene. The CDR3 spans 14 residues. The CDR3 bases are TGTGCCAGCAGCTTAGAACAGGGGGCAGATGGCTACACCTTC. Amino acid sequence: CASSLEQGADGYTF.

The chain combines TRBV6-2 or TRBV6-3 with TRBJ2-7, with 7 bases lining up with TRBD2. Trimming at V came to 0 bases and at J to 6 bases, leaving 11 bases not matched to a gene. CDR1 and CDR2 (germline): MNHEY, SVGEGT. CDR3 length: 16 amino acids. The CDR3 loop reads CASSYSTGTTPLEQYF. In nucleotides, the CDR3 is TGTGCCAGCAGTTACTCCACCGGGACTACTCCCCTCGAGCAGTACTTC.

The J gene is TRBJ2-3, the V gene TRBV6-5, with D hard to call. With 0 bases removed from V and 6 bases from J, the gap between germline ends came to 10 bases. Germline V gene data show CDR1 as MNHEY and CDR2 as SVGAGI. This CDR3 has 14 residues. CDR3 nucleotide sequence: TGTGCCAGCAGTTACTCTGGCCCCACCGATACGCAGTATTTT. The encoded protein is CASSYSGPTDTQYF.

This clone was seen a handful of times. The V and J genes are TRBV18 and TRBJ1-6; D is possibly TRBD1 (6 bases). V was shortened by 3 bases and J by 0 bases, with 9 bases between the two germline ends. There are 16 residues in the CDR3. Germline V lookup: CDR1 KGHSH, CDR2 LQKENI. The CDR3 here is CASSPQGRSYNSPLHF. DNA of the CDR3: TGTGCCAGCTCACCTCAGGGGCGCTCCTATAATTCACCCCTCCACTTT. Variable domain in full (rest from reference TRBV18 and TRBJ1-6): NAGVMQNPRHLVRRRGQEARLRCSPMKGHSHVYWYRQLPEEGLKFMVYLQKENIIDESGMPKERFSAEFPKEGPSILRIQQVVRGDSAAYFCASSPQGRSYNSPLHFGNGTRLTVT.

This chain connects TRBV7-6 to TRBJ2-5; D call uncertain. The CDR3 is made up of 13 amino acids. V was trimmed by 3 bases and J by 1 base, leaving 6 bases between them. The germline gives CDR1 SGHVS, CDR2 FNYEAQ. The CDR3 nucleotides are TGTGCCAGCAGCTTCTGGGCCCAAGAGACCCAGTACTTC. Translation: CASSFWAQETQYF.

V is TRBV11-2 and J is TRBJ1-2; TRBD1 agrees at 7 bases. In germline, CDR1 is SGHAT, CDR2 FQNNGV. Trimming at V came to 6 bases and at J to 6 bases, leaving 4 bases not matched to a gene. The CDR3 extends over 12 amino acids. CDR3 nucleotide sequence: TGTGCCAGCAGGCCAGGGGGGAATGGCTACACCTTC. Protein: CASRPGGNGYTF.

V usage is TRBV13 and J usage is TRBJ1-3, with 7 bases that match TRBD1. The CDR3 runs 14 residues. Germline assignment: CDR1 PRHDT and CDR2 FYEKMQ (reference sequence). The J segment lost 2 bases and the V segment lost 5 bases, leaving 3 bases of the junction unmatched. CDR3 protein: CASSLQGAGNTIYF. For the CDR3, the DNA is TGTGCCAGCAGCCTGCAGGGGGCTGGAAACACCATATATTTT.

This chain links TRBV5-5 with TRBJ1-4, with D uncertain. Per the germline V gene, CDR1 is SGHKS and CDR2 is YYEKEE (reference sequence). The CDR3 is 16 residues long. Trimming cost V 3 bases and J 4 bases, with 16 bases left between them. CDR3 DNA: TGTGCCAGCAGCTCCGACACGTTCAGTCGTAATGAAAAACTGTTTTTT. Its protein is CASSSDTFSRNEKLFF.

This chain connects TRBV4-2 to TRBJ1-2; no definite D call. V dropped 0 bases and J dropped 4 bases, with 21 bases sitting between them. CDR3 size: 18 residues. The V gene's germline CDR1 is LGHNA and CDR2 YNFKEQ. CDR3 protein: CASSQEIGHTKGSYGYTF. The CDR3, as DNA: TGTGCCAGCAGCCAAGAAATTGGGCATACAAAGGGATCCTATGGCTACACCTTC.

The V and J genes are TRBV6-5 and TRBJ1-2; D unclear. The CDR3 loop spans 13 amino acids. The ends were cut back, 6 bases at V and 8 bases at J, with 16 bases in the middle. Germline V gene lookup returns CDR1 MNHEY and CDR2 SVGAGI. The CDR3 loop reads CASRFTDLGGYTF. The CDR3 DNA follows: TGTGCCAGCAGATTTACCGATCTGGGGGGCTACACCTTC.

The chain recombines TRBV28 with TRBJ1-2; possibly TRBD1 for D (5 bases). V was shortened by 5 bases and J by 3 bases, with 19 bases between the two germline ends. This CDR3 contains 16 residues. Germline assignment: CDR1 MDHEN and CDR2 SYDVKM. The CDR3 is CASSPPRSGGDYGYTF. The CDR3 DNA reads TGTGCCAGCAGTCCCCCAAGGTCGGGGGGGGACTATGGCTACACCTTC.

This chain connects TRBV7-3 to TRBJ1-1; no clear D gene. CDR3 length: 11 amino acids. With 6 bases removed from V and 8 bases from J, the gap between germline ends came to 10 bases. Germline CDR1 and CDR2: SGHTA and FQGTGA. CDR3 residues: CASSSGVEAFF. The CDR3 DNA sequence: TGTGCCAGCAGTTCGGGCGTGGAAGCTTTCTTT.

This chain connects TRBV12-3 or TRBV12-4 to TRBJ2-7, with D possibly matching TRBD2 (6 bases). The V and J ends lost 7 bases and 3 bases respectively, with 13 bases between them. This CDR3 spans 13 amino acids. The CDR3 loop reads CASISGADYEQYF. The CDR3 bases are TGTGCCAGCATTAGCGGAGCCGACTACGAGCAGTACTTC.

The chain has TRBV7-9 and TRBJ2-2; D is uncertain. Germline V gene data show CDR1 as SEHNR and CDR2 as FQNEAQ (reference sequence). CDR3 length: 12 residues. V lost 5 bases to trimming and J lost 4 bases, with 5 bases between them. The CDR3 DNA follows: TGTGCCAGCAGCCCAACCACCGGGGAGCTGTTTTTT. Residues: CASSPTTGELFF.

This sequence joins TRBV18 and TRBJ1-1; D gene unclear. This CDR3 is built from 15 residues. Between the trimmed V and J ends, which lost 3 bases and 5 bases, there was a span of 16 bases. From germline, CDR1 is KGHSH and CDR2 LQKENI. CDR3 residues: CASSPPGSRRTEAFF. CDR3 DNA sequence: TGTGCCAGCTCACCCCCCGGGTCCAGGAGGACTGAAGCTTTCTTT.

The sample holds one count of this clone. The chain couples TRBV7-3 to TRBJ2-1, with 9 bases matching TRBD2. This CDR3 comprises 18 residues. The V gene's germline CDR1 is SGHTA and CDR2 FQGTGA. V shed 5 bases, J shed 6 bases, and the junction held 17 bases outside the gene matches. This chain's CDR3 is CASSPTLGIAGVGNEQFF. The CDR3 DNA follows: TGTGCCAGCAGCCCCACGCTCGGGATAGCGGGAGTAGGCAATGAGCAGTTCTTC. Based on the CDR3 plus reference TRBV7-3 and TRBJ2-1, the full variable domain is GAGVSQTPSNKVTEKGKYVELRCDPISGHTALYWYRQSLGQGPEFLIYFQGTGAADDSGLPNDRFFAVRPEGSVSTLKIQRTERGDSAVYLCASSPTLGIAGVGNEQFFGPGTRLTVL.